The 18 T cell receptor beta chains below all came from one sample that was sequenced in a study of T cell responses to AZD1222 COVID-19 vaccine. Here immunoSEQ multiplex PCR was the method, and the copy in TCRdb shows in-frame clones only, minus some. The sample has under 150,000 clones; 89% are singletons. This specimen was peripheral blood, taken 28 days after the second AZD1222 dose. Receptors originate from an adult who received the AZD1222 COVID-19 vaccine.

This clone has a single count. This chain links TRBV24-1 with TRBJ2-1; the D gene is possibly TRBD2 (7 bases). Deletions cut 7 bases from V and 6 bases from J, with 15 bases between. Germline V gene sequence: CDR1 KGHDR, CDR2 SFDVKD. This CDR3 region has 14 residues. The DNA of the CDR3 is TGTGCCACCAGCCAAGGGGGGGGTGGCAATGAGCAGTTCTTC. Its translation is CATSQGGGGNEQFF.

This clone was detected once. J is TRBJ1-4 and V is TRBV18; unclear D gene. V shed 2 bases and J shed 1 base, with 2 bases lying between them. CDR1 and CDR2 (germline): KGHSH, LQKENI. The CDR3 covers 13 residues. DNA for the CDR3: TGTGCCAGCTCACCAAAAACTAATGAAAAACTGTTTTTT. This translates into CASSPKTNEKLFF.

The CDR3 loop reads CAWTRPGNQPQHF. CDR3 coding DNA: TGTGCCTGGACCCGCCCGGGCAATCAGCCCCAGCATTTT. The chain joins TRBV30 to TRBJ1-5; D gene unclear. Between the trimmed V and J ends, which lost 4 bases and 2 bases, there was a span of 9 bases. This CDR3 is built from 13 residues. The germline CDR1 and CDR2 sequences are GTSNPN and SVGIG (reference sequence).

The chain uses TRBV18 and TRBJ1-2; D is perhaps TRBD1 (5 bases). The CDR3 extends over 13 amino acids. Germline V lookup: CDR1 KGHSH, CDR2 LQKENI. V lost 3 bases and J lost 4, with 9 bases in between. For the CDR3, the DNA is TGTGCCAGCTCACCCCCGGGGACCTATGGCTACACCTTC. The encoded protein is CASSPPGTYGYTF.

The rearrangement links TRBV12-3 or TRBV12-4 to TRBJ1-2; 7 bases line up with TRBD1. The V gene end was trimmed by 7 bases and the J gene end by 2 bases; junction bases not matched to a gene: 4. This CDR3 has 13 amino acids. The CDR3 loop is CASTQTGNYGYTF. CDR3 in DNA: TGTGCCAGCACCCAGACAGGGAACTATGGCTACACCTTC.

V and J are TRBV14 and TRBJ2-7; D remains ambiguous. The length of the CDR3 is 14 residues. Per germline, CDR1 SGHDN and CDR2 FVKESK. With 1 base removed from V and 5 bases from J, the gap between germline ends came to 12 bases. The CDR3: CASSQGPSRNEQYF. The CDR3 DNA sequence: TGTGCCAGCAGCCAAGGACCCTCCCGGAACGAGCAGTACTTC.

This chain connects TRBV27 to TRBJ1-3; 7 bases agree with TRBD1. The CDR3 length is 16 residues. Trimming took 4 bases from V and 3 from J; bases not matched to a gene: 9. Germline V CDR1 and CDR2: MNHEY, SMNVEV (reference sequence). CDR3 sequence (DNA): TGTGCCAGCAGTTGCCCGGGACAGATAAATGGAAACACCATATATTTT. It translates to CASSCPGQINGNTIYF.

The CDR3 sequence: CASSPGGGGYGYTF. CDR3 DNA: TGTGCCAGCAGCCCCGGGGGGGGAGGCTATGGCTACACCTTC. This chain connects TRBV7-2 to TRBJ1-2; the D gene is possibly TRBD1 (5 bases). CDR1 and CDR2 from the germline V gene are SGHTA and FQGNSA. CDR3 length: 14 amino acids. V lost 5 bases to trimming and J lost 4 bases, with 14 bases between them.

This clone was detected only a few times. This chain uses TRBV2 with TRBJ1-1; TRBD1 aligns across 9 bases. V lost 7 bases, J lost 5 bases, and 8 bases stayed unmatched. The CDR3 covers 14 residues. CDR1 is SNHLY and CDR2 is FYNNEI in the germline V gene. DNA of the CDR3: TGTGCCAGCAATTTTCAGACAGGGGGGACTGAAGCTTTCTTT. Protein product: CASNFQTGGTEAFF.

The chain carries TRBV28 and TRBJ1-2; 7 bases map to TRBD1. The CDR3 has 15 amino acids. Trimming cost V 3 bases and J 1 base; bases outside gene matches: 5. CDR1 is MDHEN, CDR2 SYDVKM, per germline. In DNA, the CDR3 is TGTGCCAGCAGTTTCGGGGGGACAGATAACTATGGCTACACCTTC. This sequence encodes CASSFGGTDNYGYTF.

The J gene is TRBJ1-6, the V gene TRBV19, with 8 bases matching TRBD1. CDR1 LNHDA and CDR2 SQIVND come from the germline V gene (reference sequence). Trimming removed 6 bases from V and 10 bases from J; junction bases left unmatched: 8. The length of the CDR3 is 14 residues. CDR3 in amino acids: CASRGTGVLSPLHF. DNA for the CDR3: TGTGCCAGTAGGGGGACAGGAGTATTGTCACCCCTCCACTTT.

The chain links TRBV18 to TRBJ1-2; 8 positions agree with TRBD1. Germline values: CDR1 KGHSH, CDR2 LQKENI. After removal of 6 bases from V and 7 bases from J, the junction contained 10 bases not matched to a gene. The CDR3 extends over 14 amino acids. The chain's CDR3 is CASSHDRGGTGYTF. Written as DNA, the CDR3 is TGTGCCAGCTCTCACGACAGGGGAGGAACTGGCTACACCTTC.

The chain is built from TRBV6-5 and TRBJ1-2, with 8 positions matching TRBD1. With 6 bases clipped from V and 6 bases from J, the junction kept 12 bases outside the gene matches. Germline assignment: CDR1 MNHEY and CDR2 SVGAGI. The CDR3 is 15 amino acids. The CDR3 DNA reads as TGTGCCAGCAGCCGAGACAGGGGTGCGCTAGATGGCTACACCTTC. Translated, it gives CASSRDRGALDGYTF.

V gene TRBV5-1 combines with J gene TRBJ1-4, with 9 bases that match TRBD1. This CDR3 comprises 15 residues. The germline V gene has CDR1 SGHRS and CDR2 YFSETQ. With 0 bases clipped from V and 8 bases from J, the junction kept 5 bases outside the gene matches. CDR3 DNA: TGCGCCAGCAGCTTGGGGGACAGGGATTACGAAAAACTGTTTTTT. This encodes CASSLGDRDYEKLFF.

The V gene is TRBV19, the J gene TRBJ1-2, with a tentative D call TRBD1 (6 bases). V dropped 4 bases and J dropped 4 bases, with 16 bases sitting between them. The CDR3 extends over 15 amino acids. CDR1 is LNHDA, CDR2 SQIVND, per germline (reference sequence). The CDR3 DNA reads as TGTGCCAGTAGTAAACAGGGCTGGGTCGGCTATGGCTACACCTTC. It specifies CASSKQGWVGYGYTF.

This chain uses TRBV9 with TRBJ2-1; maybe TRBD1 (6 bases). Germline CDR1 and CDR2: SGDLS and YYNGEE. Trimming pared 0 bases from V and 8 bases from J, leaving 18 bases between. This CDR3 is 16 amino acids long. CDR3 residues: CASSVGKGRAGDEQFF. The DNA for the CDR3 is TGTGCCAGCAGCGTAGGGAAAGGAAGGGCAGGGGATGAGCAGTTCTTC.

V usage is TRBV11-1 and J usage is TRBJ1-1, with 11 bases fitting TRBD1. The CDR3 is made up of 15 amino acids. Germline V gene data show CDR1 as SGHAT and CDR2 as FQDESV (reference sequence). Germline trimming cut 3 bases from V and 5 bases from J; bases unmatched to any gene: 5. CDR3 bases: TGTGCCAGCAGCTTTCAGGGACAGGGGGGTACTGAAGCTTTCTTT. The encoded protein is CASSFQGQGGTEAFF.

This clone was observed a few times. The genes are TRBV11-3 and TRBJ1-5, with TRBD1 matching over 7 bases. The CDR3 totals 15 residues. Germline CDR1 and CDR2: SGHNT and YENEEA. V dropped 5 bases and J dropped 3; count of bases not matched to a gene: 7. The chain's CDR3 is CASSRRDSFNQPQHF. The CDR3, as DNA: TGTGCCAGCAGCCGCCGGGACAGCTTCAATCAGCCCCAGCATTTT.